Listed here are 26 T cell receptor beta chains from one sample, sequenced in a study of OX40 agonist ivuxolimab in advanced cancers. Libraries were prepared by immunoSEQ multiplex PCR; TCRdb keeps only in-frame clonotypes and omits some of them. The sample comprises about 67,000 clones, 75% to 85% of which are singletons, and 8.2% rests with the top ten. The material sequenced was CD4+ or CD8+ T cells sorted from blood, taken in a trial of the OX40 agonist ivuxolimab. The receptors stem from an adult with an advanced solid tumor such as melanoma, head and neck, liver or kidney cancer.

Here the CDR3 reads CSADSYGYTF. The CDR3 nucleotides are TGCAGTGCTGACTCCTATGGCTACACCTTC. V is TRBV20-1 and J is TRBJ1-2; unclear D gene. The V and J ends lost 5 bases and 4 bases respectively, with 5 bases between them. The CDR3 is 10 amino acids. The germline V gene has CDR1 DFQATT and CDR2 SNEGSKA (reference sequence).

The V call is TRBV14, the J call TRBJ1-2; the match to TRBD1 covers 7 bases. This CDR3 contains 13 residues. Germline CDR1 is SGHDN and CDR2 is FVKESK. Trimming at V came to 6 bases and at J to 6 bases, leaving 7 bases not matched to a gene. The CDR3 here is CASRTTGQDGYTF. CDR3 sequence (DNA): TGTGCCAGCAGGACGACAGGGCAGGATGGCTACACCTTC.

The CDR3 reads CATYEVGQGLGYTF. CDR3 nucleotide sequence: TGTGCCACATATGAAGTGGGACAGGGATTAGGCTACACCTTC. This chain joins TRBV6-5 and TRBJ1-2, with 9 bases lining up with TRBD1. V lost 10 bases and J lost 8; bases outside the gene matches: 14. The CDR3 runs 14 residues. Germline CDR1 reads MNHEY; CDR2 reads SVGAGI.

This sequence joins TRBV2 and TRBJ1-4; possibly TRBD1 for D (5 bases). The germline V gene encodes CDR1 SNHLY and CDR2 FYNNEI. This CDR3 has 14 residues. Trimming left V 6 bases short and J 8 bases short, with 16 bases between. The CDR3 sequence is CASSPGQIDEKLFF. In DNA, the CDR3 is TGTGCCAGCAGCCCTGGACAAATCGACGAAAAACTGTTTTTT.

With respect to this clone: Its ends do not fully match the called genes, so a read error is possible. The chain joins TRBV6-6 to TRBJ2-3; weak D call: TRBD2 (6 bases). Germline assignment: CDR1 MNHNY and CDR2 SVGAGI (reference sequence). The length of the CDR3 is 13 residues. CDR3 nucleotides: TGTGCCAGCAGTTACTGGGACCGGGACTCTCTGGATTTT. Encoded protein: CASSYWDRDSLDF.

In nucleotides, the CDR3 is TGTGCCAGCAGCTTATTTAGCGGGAGGGTCCACAATGAGCAGTTCTTC. It codes for CASSLFSGRVHNEQFF. V and J are TRBV7-2 and TRBJ2-1, with 11 bases that match TRBD2. The CDR3 runs 16 residues. Germline CDR1 and CDR2: SGHTA and FQGNSA. J gave up 5 bases and V 2 bases, and 5 bases lay outside the gene matches.

V gene TRBV10-1 combines with J gene TRBJ1-2; D not certain. V dropped 3 bases and J dropped 8 bases, with 10 bases sitting between them. From germline, CDR1 is WNHNN and CDR2 SYGVQD (reference sequence). This CDR3 spans 12 amino acids. DNA for the CDR3: TGCGCCAGCAGTGAAACAACAGTCGGCTACACCTTC. It is translated as CASSETTVGYTF.

The chain combines TRBV28 with TRBJ2-3; TRBD2 agrees at 13 bases. V shed 5 bases, J shed 1 base, and the junction held 3 bases outside the gene matches. Germline CDR1 is MDHEN and CDR2 is SYDVKM. The CDR3 length is 16 residues. DNA of the CDR3: TGTGCCAGCAGTACGACTAGCGGGGGGCGCACAGATACGCAGTATTTT. It encodes CASSTTSGGRTDTQYF.

The chain has TRBV15 and TRBJ2-6; 7 positions match TRBD1. V shed 6 bases and J 2 bases; nucleotides not matched to a gene: 7. This CDR3 is 16 amino acids long. Germline CDR1 reads LNHNV; CDR2 reads YYDKDF (reference sequence). The CDR3: CATSYGQAAGANVLTF. For the CDR3, the DNA is TGTGCCACCAGTTATGGACAGGCCGCTGGGGCCAACGTCCTGACTTTC.

This clone was observed a few times. The chain has TRBV9 and TRBJ1-3; D is unclear. V shed 0 bases and J shed 0 bases, with 7 bases lying between them. The CDR3 spans 15 residues. Germline lookup yields CDR1 SGDLS and CDR2 YYNGEE. CDR3 nucleotide sequence: TGTGCCAGCAGCGTAGACTGGAGCTCTGGAAACACCATATATTTT. Amino acids: CASSVDWSSGNTIYF.

The chain has TRBV5-6 and TRBJ2-3; no firm D call. V was cut by 5 bases and J by 2 bases, with 9 bases left in between. CDR3 size: 13 residues. CDR1 is SGHDT and CDR2 is YYEEEE in the germline V gene. CDR3 in DNA: TGTGCCAGCAGAACCGGAGCCACAGATACGCAGTATTTT. Protein product: CASRTGATDTQYF.

The chain combines TRBV20-1 with TRBJ2-3; the D is unclear. V lost 2 bases to trimming and J lost 3 bases, with 3 bases between them. The CDR3 totals 11 residues. The germline V gene has CDR1 DFQATT and CDR2 SNEGSKA (reference sequence). The CDR3 sequence is CSARLTDTQYF. In DNA, the CDR3 is TGCAGTGCTAGATTGACAGATACGCAGTATTTT.

The genes are TRBV5-1 and TRBJ1-1; D is unresolved. The V end lost 0 bases, the J end lost 10 bases, and 13 bases lay between the germline ends. This CDR3 is built from 13 residues. CDR1 and CDR2 from the germline V gene are SGHRS and YFSETQ. CDR3 loop: CASSLDNLNSAFF. In DNA, the CDR3 is TGCGCCAGCAGCTTGGATAACTTAAATTCAGCTTTCTTT.

The chain links TRBV7-6 to TRBJ2-5; D unclear. CDR1 and CDR2 (germline): SGHVS, FNYEAQ. The CDR3 extends over 13 amino acids. Trimming left V 4 bases short and J 0 bases short, with 6 bases between. CDR3 sequence: CASSSTYQETQYF. CDR3 bases: TGTGCCAGCAGCTCAACCTACCAAGAGACCCAGTACTTC.

A single count supports this clone. The V and J genes are TRBV9 and TRBJ1-2; no clear D gene. Germline-derived CDR1 and CDR2 are SGDLS and YYNGEE. Deletions cut 3 bases from V and 3 bases from J, with 6 bases between. This CDR3 spans 12 amino acids. The CDR3 sequence is CASSARDYGYTF. The DNA for the CDR3 is TGTGCCAGCAGCGCTAGGGACTATGGCTACACCTTC.

This chain joins TRBV2 and TRBJ1-5; D is possibly TRBD1 (6 bases). This CDR3 region has 15 residues. V was cut by 4 bases and J by 2 bases, with 12 bases left in between. From germline, CDR1 is SNHLY and CDR2 FYNNEI. The CDR3 DNA is TGTGCCAGCAGTGTGTCCAACAGGGGCAATCAGCCCCAGCATTTT. Amino acid sequence: CASSVSNRGNQPQHF.

The chain uses TRBV5-6 and TRBJ1-1, with TRBD1 identical over 7 bases. V dropped 9 bases and J dropped 1; count of bases not matched to a gene: 12. Germline CDR1 reads SGHDT; CDR2 reads YYEEEE. The CDR3 spans 15 residues. The CDR3 protein is CATKGASTSNTEAFF. The DNA of the CDR3 is TGTGCCACCAAGGGGGCTTCAACATCGAACACTGAAGCTTTCTTT.

This chain connects TRBV2 to TRBJ1-5, with 7 nucleotides matching TRBD1. The CDR3 runs to 14 residues. Germline CDR1 is SNHLY and CDR2 is FYNNEI. V lost 4 bases to trimming and J lost 2 bases; unmatched junction nucleotides: 2. This CDR3 is CASSGQGGNQPQHF. The CDR3 DNA reads as TGTGCCAGCAGTGGACAGGGAGGCAATCAGCCCCAGCATTTT.

The chain uses TRBV21-1 and TRBJ2-1; the table gives TRBD2 as D, unverified against the DNA. TRBV21-1 is designated a pseudogene. The CDR3 spans 19 residues. The CDR3 region has the DNA TGTGCCAGCAGCAAAGAGGGGCCTAGCGGGGGGGCCAGGGCCAATGAGCAGTTCTTC. The encoded protein is CASSKEGPSGGARANEQFF.

CDR3 sequence (DNA): TGTGCCAGCAGCTTAGGTCTAGTGAGCTCCTATAATTCACCCCTCCACTTT. It codes for CASSLGLVSSYNSPLHF. The chain employs TRBV7-2 and TRBJ1-6; D uncertain. This CDR3 contains 17 residues. The germline V gene encodes CDR1 SGHTA and CDR2 FQGNSA. The V end lost 1 base, the J end lost 0 bases, and 10 bases lay between the germline ends. Full variable domain (remainder filled in from reference TRBV7-2 and TRBJ1-6): GAGVSQSPSNKVTEKGKDVELRCDPISGHTALYWYRQSLGQGLEFLIYFQGNSAPDKSGLPSDRFSAERTGGSVSTLTIQRTQQEDSAVYLCASSLGLVSSYNSPLHFGNGTRLTVT.

On this clone itself: The same CDR3 also results from other DNA sequences found in this sample. The chain carries TRBV28 and TRBJ2-2; TRBD1 agrees at 7 bases. Germline values: CDR1 MDHEN, CDR2 SYDVKM. The ends lost 5 bases at V and 5 bases at J; junction bases unmatched: 8. The CDR3 runs to 15 residues. The CDR3 DNA follows: TGTGCCAGCAGTACCCGGGACAGCAGGACCGGGGAGCTGTTTTTT. Its protein is CASSTRDSRTGELFF.

This clone turned up a few times. This sequence joins TRBV15 and TRBJ1-2; tentative D call: TRBD1 (5 bases). This CDR3 is 14 amino acids long. From germline, CDR1 is LNHNV and CDR2 YYDKDF (reference sequence). The germline V and J ends were trimmed by 0 bases and 8 bases, with 13 bases remaining between them. In nucleotides, the CDR3 is TGTGCCACCAGCAGAGATCTGCGGGGGAGGGGCTACACCTTC. Protein product: CATSRDLRGRGYTF.

The chain is built from TRBV6-1 and TRBJ2-7; D remains unclear. CDR3 length: 13 amino acids. Per the germline V gene, CDR1 is MNHNS and CDR2 is SASEGT. V was pared by 2 bases and J by 4 bases, with 9 bases between. The CDR3 protein is CASSENSSYEQYV. In DNA, the CDR3 is TGTGCCAGCAGTGAAAACAGCTCATACGAGCAGTACGTC.

CDR3 nucleotide sequence: TGTGCCAGCAGCCAACTTGACAGGGACACTGAAGCTTTCTTT. Protein product: CASSQLDRDTEAFF. The chain has TRBV7-8 and TRBJ1-1, with 7 bases matching TRBD1. V was clipped by 5 bases and J by 3 bases; unmatched bases: 6. CDR1 is SGHVS and CDR2 is FQNEAQ in the germline V gene. The CDR3 runs 14 residues.

This clone was detected a few times. This chain links TRBV2 with TRBJ2-3; D is ambiguous. This CDR3 is built from 14 residues. Germline V gives CDR1 SNHLY, CDR2 FYNNEI. V lost 6 bases to trimming and J lost 0 bases, with 10 bases between them. The CDR3 protein is CASSPTRSTDTQYF. For the CDR3, the DNA is TGTGCCAGCAGCCCCACCCGTAGCACAGATACGCAGTATTTT.

The chain recombines TRBV6-1 with TRBJ1-6; a weak D match, TRBD1 (6 bases). Trimming removed 4 bases from V and 9 bases from J, with 16 bases in between. This CDR3 comprises 15 residues. The V gene's germline CDR1 is MNHNS and CDR2 SASEGT. Here the CDR3 DNA reads TGTGCCAGCAGTGTGATGCAGGGGATGGGTTCACCCCTCCACTTT. It encodes CASSVMQGMGSPLHF.